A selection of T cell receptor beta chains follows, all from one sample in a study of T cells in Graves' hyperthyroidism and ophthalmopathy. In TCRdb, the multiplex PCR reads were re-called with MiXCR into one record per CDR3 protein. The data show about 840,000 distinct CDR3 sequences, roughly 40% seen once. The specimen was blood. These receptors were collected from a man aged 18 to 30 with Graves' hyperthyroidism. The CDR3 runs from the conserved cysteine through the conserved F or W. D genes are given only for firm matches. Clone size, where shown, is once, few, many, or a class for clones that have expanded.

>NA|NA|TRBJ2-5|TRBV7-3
CASSLNHQETQYF
TGTGCCAGCAGCTTAAATCACCAAGAGACCCAGTACTTC
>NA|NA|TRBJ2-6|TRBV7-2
CASRPGLISGANVLTF
TGTGCCAGCAGGCCGGGACTGATCTCTGGGGCCAACGTCCTGACTTTC
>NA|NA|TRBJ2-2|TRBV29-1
CSGGGPDTGELFF
TGCAGCGGTGGGGGGCCCGACACCGGGGAGCTGTTTTTT
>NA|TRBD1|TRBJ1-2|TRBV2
CASSEDREYGYTF
TGTGCCAGCAGCGAGGACAGGGAGTATGGCTACACCTTC
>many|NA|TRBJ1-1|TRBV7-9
CASSLGHPEAFF
TGTGCCAGCAGCTTAGGCCATCCCGAAGCTTTCTTT
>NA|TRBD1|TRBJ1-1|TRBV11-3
CASSLGTGSTEAFF
TGTGCCAGCAGCCTGGGGACAGGGAGCACTGAAGCTTTCTTT
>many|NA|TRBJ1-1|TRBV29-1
CSVQGGKTEAFF
TGCAGCGTTCAGGGCGGGAAGACTGAAGCTTTCTTT
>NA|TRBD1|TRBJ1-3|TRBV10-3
CATQGGTGGSGNTIYF
TGTGCCACCCAGGGAGGGACAGGGGGCTCCGGAAACACCATATATTTT
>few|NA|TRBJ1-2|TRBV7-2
CASSFSPYYGYTF
TGTGCCAGCAGCTTTTCCCCCTACTATGGCTACACCTTC
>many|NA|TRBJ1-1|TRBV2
CASSLRPDGNTEAFF
TGTGCCAGCAGTTTACGCCCCGACGGTAACACTGAAGCTTTCTTT
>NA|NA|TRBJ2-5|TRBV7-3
CASSQEGRRIETQYF
TGCGCCAGCAGCCAAGAGGGTCGGAGAATAGAGACCCAGTACTTC
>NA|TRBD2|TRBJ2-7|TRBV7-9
CASSSTSGLGNEQYF
TGTGCCAGCAGCTCGACTAGCGGGTTAGGTAACGAGCAGTACTTC
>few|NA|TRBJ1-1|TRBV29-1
CSVDRGGEAFF
TGCAGCGTTGACAGGGGAGGTGAAGCTTTCTTT
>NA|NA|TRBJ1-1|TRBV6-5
CAISYGERTEAFF
TGTGCCATCAGTTACGGGGAGAGGACCGAAGCTTTCTTT
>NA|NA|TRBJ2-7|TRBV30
CAWSVTDEQYF
TGTGCCTGGAGTGTAACGGACGAGCAGTACTTC
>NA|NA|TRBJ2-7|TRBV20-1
CSAPVRGTYYEQYF
TGCAGTGCCCCGGTTCGGGGGACATACTACGAGCAGTACTTC
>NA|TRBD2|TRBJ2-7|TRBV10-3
CASSPILAGGNEQYF
TGTGCCAGCAGTCCAATACTAGCGGGAGGGAACGAGCAGTACTTC
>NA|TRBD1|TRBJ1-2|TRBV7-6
CASSPGQKAFHGYTF
TGTGCCAGCAGTCCGGGACAGAAGGCGTTCCATGGCTACACCTTC
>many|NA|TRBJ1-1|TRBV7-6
CASSHQGGTEAFF
TGTGCCAGCAGCCATCAGGGTGGGACTGAAGCTTTCTTT
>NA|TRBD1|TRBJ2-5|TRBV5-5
CASSSRTGFQETQYF
TGTGCCAGCAGCTCGAGGACAGGCTTCCAAGAGACCCAGTACTTC
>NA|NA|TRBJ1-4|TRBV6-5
CAISGGAVEKLFF
TGTGCCATCAGCGGGGGCGCCGTTGAAAAACTGTTTTTT
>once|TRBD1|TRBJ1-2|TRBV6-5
CASSQTSGTGHYGYTF
TGTGCCAGCAGTCAGACCTCCGGGACAGGCCACTATGGCTACACCTTC
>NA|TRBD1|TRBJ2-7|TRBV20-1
CSVPPGTGPSYEQYF
TGCAGTGTCCCGCCTGGGACAGGGCCCTCCTACGAGCAGTACTTC
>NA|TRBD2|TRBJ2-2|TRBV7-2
CASSSLTSDRGVLFF
TGTGCCAGCAGCTCACTTACTAGCGACCGGGGGGTGCTGTTTTTT
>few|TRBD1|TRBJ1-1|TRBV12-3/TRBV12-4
CASSGRDRGTEAFF
TGTGCCAGCTCAGGCCGGGACAGGGGCACTGAAGCTTTCTTT
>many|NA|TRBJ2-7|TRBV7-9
CASSPIRAYEQYF
TGTGCCAGCAGCCCCATCAGGGCCTACGAGCAGTACTTC
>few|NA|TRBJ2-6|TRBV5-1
CASSFGQTPGANVLTF
TGCGCCAGCAGCTTTGGACAGACCCCTGGGGCCAACGTCCTGACTTTC
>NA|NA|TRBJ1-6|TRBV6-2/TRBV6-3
CASPRTTYNSPLHF
TGTGCTAGCCCTCGGACAACCTATAATTCACCCCTCCACTTT
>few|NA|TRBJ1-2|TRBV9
CASSVEPRQEDGYTF
TGTGCCAGCAGCGTAGAGCCGAGACAGGAGGATGGCTACACCTTC
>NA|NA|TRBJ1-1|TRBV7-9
CASSQSGGGGTFF
TGTGCCAGCAGCCAGAGTGGGGGGGGGGGAACTTTCTTT
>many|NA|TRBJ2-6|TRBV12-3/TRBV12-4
CASTVSGANVLTF
TGTGCCAGCACCGTAAGCGGGGCCAACGTCCTGACTTTC
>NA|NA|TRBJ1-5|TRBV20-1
CSARDGRAFNQPQHF
TGCAGTGCTAGAGATGGCAGAGCCTTCAATCAGCCCCAGCATTTT
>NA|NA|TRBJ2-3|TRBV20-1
CSATGVDTQYF
TGCAGTGCTACAGGGGTGGATACGCAGTATTTT
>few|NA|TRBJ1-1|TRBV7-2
CASSLKGTWTEAFF
TGTGCCAGCAGCTTAAAGGGGACATGGACTGAAGCTTTCTTT
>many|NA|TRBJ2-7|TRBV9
CASSVGGDPSSEQYF
TGTGCCAGCAGCGTAGGCGGTGACCCTTCCTCCGAGCAGTACTTC
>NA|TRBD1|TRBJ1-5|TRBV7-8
CASSLAETGYQPQHF
TGTGCCAGCAGCTTAGCGGAGACAGGGTATCAGCCCCAGCATTTT
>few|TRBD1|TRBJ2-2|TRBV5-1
CASSPQDRVASGELFF
TGCGCCAGCAGCCCCCAGGACAGGGTGGCCAGCGGGGAGCTGTTTTTT
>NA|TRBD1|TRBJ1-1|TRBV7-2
CASREPGTGDTEAFF
TGTGCCAGCAGGGAACCAGGGACAGGGGACACTGAAGCTTTCTTT
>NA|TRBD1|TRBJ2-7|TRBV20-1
CSATGQGPYEQYF
TGCAGTGCTACCGGACAGGGCCCCTACGAGCAGTACTTC
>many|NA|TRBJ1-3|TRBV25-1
CASTRTSGNTIYF
TGTGCCAGCACACGGACCTCTGGAAACACCATATATTTT
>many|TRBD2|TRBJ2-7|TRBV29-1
CSALGGEQYF
TGCAGCGCCCTGGGGGGGGAGCAGTACTTC
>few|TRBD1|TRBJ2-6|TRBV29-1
CSVEDQGAHLNVLTF
TGCAGCGTTGAAGATCAGGGGGCGCATCTCAACGTCCTGACTTTC
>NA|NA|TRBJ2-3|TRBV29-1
CSVEQGRDTQYF
TGCAGCGTTGAACAGGGTAGGGATACGCAGTATTTT